The 13 T cell receptor beta chains listed next were all sequenced from one sample in a study of human T cells and chemical hapten exposure. TCRdb re-called the RACE reads with MiXCR, one entry per CDR3 protein. Here the sample spans around 150,000 distinct CDR3 sequences, about 27% being singletons. Time point here: patch test 3, about 24 weeks after DPC sensitization. Described treatment: therapeutic diphenylcyclopropenone sensitization with weekly scalp DPC. The sample here was whole blood, taken in connection with sensitization to the hapten diphenylcyclopropenone (DPC). The receptors derive from a woman between 18 and 29 years old with alopecia areata. Some clones in this sample may be carry-over from other donors' samples.

This chain joins TRBV9 and TRBJ2-7, with 7 bases fitting TRBD1. CDR1 SGDLS and CDR2 YYNGEE come from the germline V gene. J was trimmed by 5 bases and V by 3 bases; bases with no gene match: 5. This CDR3 comprises 13 residues. The CDR3 here is CASSAPDRDEQYF. DNA of the CDR3: TGTGCCAGCAGCGCGCCCGACAGGGACGAGCAGTACTTC.

This clonotype has just one count. The rearrangement uses TRBV29-1 and TRBJ2-4; D might be TRBD1 (6 bases). The CDR3 consists of 12 residues. Germline V CDR1 and CDR2: SQVTM, ANQGSEA. The V gene lost 5 bases and the J gene lost 6 bases, with 11 bases spanning the gap. Here the CDR3 reads CSVRSGVNIQYF. Here the CDR3 DNA reads TGCAGCGTTAGATCAGGGGTAAACATTCAGTACTTC.

This chain connects TRBV6-6 to TRBJ2-3; TRBD1 agrees at 9 bases. With V trimmed by 7 bases and J by 4 bases, 6 bases remained unmatched. The CDR3 sequence is 14 residues long. The V gene's germline CDR1 is MNHNY and CDR2 SVGAGI (reference sequence). CDR3 sequence reads: CASTSQGAADTQYF. CDR3 bases: TGTGCCAGCACCTCACAGGGGGCCGCAGATACGCAGTATTTT.

This clonotype was recorded a few times. The chain combines TRBV21-1 with TRBJ2-1; no DNA check was done on the table's D call, TRBD2. TRBV21-1 is marked as a pseudogene. The CDR3 has 11 amino acids. CDR3 region: CASSKVTSGAF. The CDR3, as DNA: TGTGCCAGCAGCAAAGTTACTAGCGGGGCTTTC.

The rearrangement uses TRBV10-2 and TRBJ2-3; D remains ambiguous. This CDR3 has 13 residues. The V end was cut by 1 base, the J end by 4 bases, with 6 bases between. The V gene's germline CDR1 is WSHSY and CDR2 SAAADI. The CDR3 spells CASSEFRADTQYF. Here the CDR3 DNA reads TGCGCCAGCAGTGAGTTCCGCGCAGATACGCAGTATTTT.

This clonotype was picked up a small number of times. The V gene is TRBV3-1, the J gene TRBJ1-1; no clear D. This CDR3 has 13 amino acids. In germline, CDR1 is LGHDT, CDR2 YNNKEL (reference sequence). Trimming shortened V by 0 bases and J by 7 bases, and 9 bases separated the two germline ends. The CDR3 DNA is TGTGCCAGCAGCCAAGATGCGAGATTTGAAGCTTTCTTT. It encodes CASSQDARFEAFF.

This clonotype was detected only a few times. This chain connects TRBV5-1 to TRBJ2-5; tentative D call: TRBD1 (5 bases). Trimming shortened V by 5 bases and J by 5 bases, and 19 bases separated the two germline ends. CDR3 length equals 15 residues. Germline V gene data show CDR1 as SGHRS and CDR2 as YFSETQ. The CDR3 protein is CASSTTDNPVETQYF. As DNA, the CDR3 is TGCGCCAGCAGTACAACGGACAACCCAGTGGAGACCCAGTACTTC.

Only a few counts were recorded for this clonotype. This chain uses TRBV4-3 with TRBJ2-5; TRBD2 agrees at 11 bases. The CDR3 length is 15 residues. Germline-derived CDR1 and CDR2 are LGHNA and YSLEER. With 2 bases clipped from V and 2 bases from J, the junction kept 1 base outside the gene matches. CDR3 nucleotide sequence: TGCGCCAGCAGCCAACTAGCGGGGGGACAAGAGACCCAGTACTTC. It yields the protein CASSQLAGGQETQYF.

The chain couples TRBV4-2 to TRBJ2-2; D is perhaps TRBD2 (6 bases). From germline, CDR1 is LGHNA and CDR2 YNFKEQ. Trimming shortened V by 0 bases and J by 7 bases, and 12 bases separated the two germline ends. This CDR3 is 15 amino acids long. In DNA form, the CDR3 reads TGTGCCAGCAGCCAAGATCCGACTAGTGACGGGGAGCTGTTTTTT. Translating it yields CASSQDPTSDGELFF.

This clonotype was seen a handful of times. The chain recombines TRBV19 with TRBJ1-2, with D possibly matching TRBD1 (5 bases). Looked up from germline, CDR1 is LNHDA and CDR2 is SQIVND (reference sequence). V lost 7 bases, J lost 5 bases, and 14 bases lay in between. The CDR3 is made up of 13 amino acids. The CDR3 sequence: CASTLGTVYGYTF. CDR3 sequence (DNA): TGTGCCAGTACCCTCGGGACGGTGTATGGCTACACCTTC.

This sequence joins TRBV9 and TRBJ2-2; perhaps TRBD2 as D (5 bases). The CDR3 is 17 amino acids. The ends were cut back, 0 bases at V and 1 base at J, with 13 bases in the middle. Germline V gives CDR1 SGDLS, CDR2 YYNGEE. In DNA form, the CDR3 reads TGTGCCAGCAGCGTAGAGGGTGGCGGGTTGAACACCGGGGAGCTGTTTTTT. This codes for CASSVEGGGLNTGELFF.

V and J are TRBV4-1 and TRBJ2-2; perhaps TRBD1 as D (5 bases). CDR3 length: 12 residues. The germline gives CDR1 MGHRA, CDR2 YSYEKL. V lost 4 bases to trimming and J lost 8 bases, with 8 bases between them. This CDR3 is CASSPTAGELFF. CDR3 coding DNA: TGCGCCAGCAGCCCGACAGCGGGGGAGCTGTTTTTT.

The rearrangement links TRBV12-3 or TRBV12-4 to TRBJ2-2; the D gene is possibly TRBD2 (6 bases). Trimming removed 6 bases at V and 2 bases at J, with 13 bases between. The CDR3 has 15 residues. The CDR3 nucleotides are TGTGCCAGCAGCACCGTTAGCGGAAACACCGGGGAGCTGTTTTTT. It specifies CASSTVSGNTGELFF.